This T cell receptor (beta chain) stems from a study of tumor-infiltrating lymphocytes in primary liver carcinoma. The researchers produced TCR beta cDNA from 400 to 650 ng total RNA with a constant-region primer. The TCR beta library was amplified through three nested multiplex PCR rounds in a modified ARM-PCR procedure. The first two PCR rounds used TRBV1-TRBV30 forward primers with a C-beta reverse primer, approximately 11 cycles each. Each CDR3 protein gets one entry after TCRdb re-called the multiplex PCR reads with MiXCR. Of fewer than 250,000 distinct CDR3 sequences in the sample, almost 65% are singletons; the top ten hold 7% to 8.5%. Many counts were recorded for this clonotype. The V gene's germline CDR1 is MNHEY and CDR2 SVGAGI. Trimming took 11 bases from V and 8 from J; bases not matched to a gene: 11. The CDR3 has 14 residues. Blood RNA came from unsorted whole blood; germline DNA was also extracted. Those patients suffered from chronic HBV infection and were treatment-naive.

Material: peripheral blood. V and J are TRBV6-5 and TRBJ2-3; 12 bases align to TRBD2. The sequence was collected from a woman aged 55-70 years with primary liver carcinoma and hepatitis B virus infection. CDR3 amino acids: CAPGASGRAGTQYF. The CDR3 DNA sequence: TGTGCCCCGGGGGCTAGCGGGAGGGCGGGTACGCAGTATTTT.